The 2 T cell receptor beta chains reported below all come from one sample, sequenced in a study of T cell repertoires in cytomegalovirus infection. TCRdb analysed the reads with MiXCR anew, one entry per CDR3 protein. The sample has around 280,000 distinct CDR3 sequences, roughly an eighth seen once. The source material was PBMCs. The source is a human donor in good health (CMV status not recorded). Some clones in this sample may be carry-over from other donors' samples.

A few counts support this clonotype. The chain couples TRBV29-1 to TRBJ2-6; 8 nucleotides align to TRBD1. The CDR3 has 17 residues. V shed 6 bases, J shed 0 bases, and the junction held 10 bases outside the gene matches. Germline assignment: CDR1 SQVTM and CDR2 ANQGSEA. CDR3 nucleotide sequence: TGCAGCGTGGGTGGGACAGGCTCTAACTCTGGGGCCAACGTCCTGACTTTC. Translation: CSVGGTGSNSGANVLTF.

This clonotype was counted between two and nine times. The chain uses TRBV28 and TRBJ2-5, with 7 bases that match TRBD1. V was clipped by 3 bases and J by 5 bases; unmatched bases: 6. The CDR3 sequence is 14 residues long. Germline-derived CDR1 and CDR2 are MDHEN and SYDVKM. CDR3 protein: CASSLPGGRETQYF. CDR3 bases: TGTGCCAGCAGTTTGCCAGGGGGAAGGGAGACCCAGTACTTC.